A selection of T cell receptor beta chains follows, all from one sample in a study of CD8 T cells in Susac syndrome. MiXCR, run by TCRdb on the immunoSEQ multiplex PCR reads, gives a single entry per CDR3 protein. The sample lists 150,000 to 200,000 distinct CDR3 sequences; about 95% were seen once. Sequencing was done on a sample of CD8+ T cells from PBMCs. These receptors were taken from a human donor with multiple sclerosis. CDR3s include the opening cysteine and the closing phenylalanine or tryptophan. The D gene is left open where the match is weak. Clone size appears in some rows only: once, few, many, or a class for an expanded clone.

d_call	clone_size	j_call	v_call	cdr3_nt	cdr3_aa
NA	NA	TRBJ2-7	TRBV27	TGTGCCAGCAGCCAGACAGTTAAGTACGAGCAGTACTTC	CASSQTVKYEQYF
TRBD2	NA	TRBJ2-3	TRBV20-1	TGCAGTGCTAGAGAGGGACTAGGAACAGATACGCAGTATTTT	CSAREGLGTDTQYF
NA	NA	TRBJ2-2	TRBV6-5	TGTGCCAGCAGTTACTCGAGCTCCCAGGGGAGGGACACCGGGGAGCTGTTTTTT	CASSYSSSQGRDTGELFF
TRBD1	NA	TRBJ1-2	TRBV5-1	TGCGCCAGCAGCTTCCGGGACAGGGACGGCTACACCTTC	CASSFRDRDGYTF
NA	NA	TRBJ1-1	TRBV29-1	TGCAGCGTTCCCGGACGGGTGAACACTGAAGCTTTCTTT	CSVPGRVNTEAFF
NA	NA	TRBJ2-2	TRBV4-2	TGTGCCAGCAGCCAACTTCCAGGATCGAACACCGGGGAGCTGTTTTTT	CASSQLPGSNTGELFF
NA	NA	TRBJ1-5	TRBV4-1	TGCGCCAGCAGCCTGTCGGGGGCCCTCGCGGGACAGCCCCAGCATTTT	CASSLSGALAGQPQHF
NA	NA	TRBJ1-2	TRBV29-1	TGCAGCGTTGCCCAGGCCTATGGCTACACCTTC	CSVAQAYGYTF
NA	NA	TRBJ2-1	TRBV7-2	TGTGCCAGCAGCCCAGAGTCATGGGGCCCCTACAATGAGCAGTTCTTC	CASSPESWGPYNEQFF
NA	NA	TRBJ2-6	TRBV9	TGTGCCAGCAGCGTAGTCGGGTCTTCCTCTGGGGCCAACGTCCTGACTTTC	CASSVVGSSSGANVLTF
TRBD2	NA	TRBJ2-7	TRBV9	TGTGCCAGCAGCGTAGCCCCGACTAGCGGGAGTTCCTACGAGCAGTACTTC	CASSVAPTSGSSYEQYF
NA	NA	TRBJ2-7	TRBV27	TGTGCCAGCAGTTTGACGGCCTTCTACGAGCAGTACTTC	CASSLTAFYEQYF
NA	NA	TRBJ2-3	TRBV29-1	TGCAGCGTCGAGGGTGGGAGTAGGGGCACAGATACGCAGTATTTT	CSVEGGSRGTDTQYF
NA	NA	TRBJ2-6	TRBV3-1	TGTGCCAGCAGCCAAGTAGGAGCTGGGGCCAACGTCCTGACTTTC	CASSQVGAGANVLTF
TRBD1	NA	TRBJ1-1	TRBV27	TGTGCCAGCAGTTTATCCCCGACAGGGTACACTGAAGCTTTCTTT	CASSLSPTGYTEAFF
NA	once	TRBJ1-4	TRBV28	TGTGCCAGCAGGCTCTACAGGACCGGGAATGAAAAACTGTTTTTT	CASRLYRTGNEKLFF
TRBD2	NA	TRBJ2-3	TRBV7-9	TGTGCCAGCAGGACACTAGCGGGTACAGATACGCAGTATTTT	CASRTLAGTDTQYF
NA	NA	TRBJ1-2	TRBV6-5	TGTGCCAGCAGTTACGACCAGGCCTCCTCCTATGGCTACACCTTC	CASSYDQASSYGYTF
TRBD2	NA	TRBJ2-7	TRBV5-1	TGCGCCAGCAGCGCGGGGAGGGTACTTCCCTACGAGCAGTACTTC	CASSAGRVLPYEQYF
TRBD1	NA	TRBJ1-1	TRBV7-9	TGTGCCAGCAGCTCGGGGACAGGGGAGGCCGGGAACACTGAAGCTTTCTTT	CASSSGTGEAGNTEAFF
NA	NA	TRBJ1-5	TRBV20-1	TGCAGTGCTAGGGGTCTCGAGTTGGGGCGAGGTCAGCCCCAGCATTTT	CSARGLELGRGQPQHF
NA	NA	TRBJ2-7	TRBV19	TGTGCCAGTAGTATTGTAGGGAGCTCCTACGAGCAGTACTTC	CASSIVGSSYEQYF
TRBD1	NA	TRBJ1-5	TRBV6-5	TGTGCCAGCAGCCTAACAGGGGGTCGCAATCAGCCCCAGCATTTT	CASSLTGGRNQPQHF
TRBD2	NA	TRBJ2-1	TRBV29-1	TGCAGCGTAGAGGGACTAGCGGAAGTTTCCTACAATGAGCAGTTCTTC	CSVEGLAEVSYNEQFF
NA	NA	TRBJ2-3	TRBV4-2	TGTGCCAGCAGCACTGGACAGTTTGGGGCAGATACGCAGTATTTT	CASSTGQFGADTQYF
NA	NA	TRBJ2-5	TRBV3-1	TGTGCCAGCAGCCAACTTAGACAGCAAGAGACCCAGTACTTC	CASSQLRQQETQYF
NA	NA	TRBJ2-1	TRBV5-6	TGTGCCAGCAGAATTCACTTGGCTTACAATGAGCAGTTCTTC	CASRIHLAYNEQFF
NA	NA	TRBJ2-7	TRBV27	TGTGCCAGCAGTTTATCCCGGGGAATCCTCTACGAGCAGTACTTC	CASSLSRGILYEQYF
TRBD1	NA	TRBJ2-3	TRBV27	TGTGCCAGCAGTTTGGACAGGTCCACAGATACGCAGTATTTT	CASSLDRSTDTQYF
TRBD2	few	TRBJ2-7	TRBV3-1	TGTGCCAGCAGCCGGAGACTAGCGACCTACGAGCAGTACTTC	CASSRRLATYEQYF
TRBD1	NA	TRBJ1-2	TRBV9	TGTGCCAGCAGCGTCGACAGGGGGCGAGAGTATGGCTACACCTTC	CASSVDRGREYGYTF
TRBD2	NA	TRBJ2-7	TRBV20-1	TGCAGTGCTAGAGATCATGAGCGGGGTTGGGAGCAGTACTTC	CSARDHERGWEQYF
NA	NA	TRBJ2-3	TRBV7-2	TGTGCCAGCAGCCGGAGGGACTTCACTACGGGGGATACGCAGTATTTT	CASSRRDFTTGDTQYF
TRBD2	NA	TRBJ2-7	TRBV7-9	TGTGCCAGCAGCTTAATTCTGGGGCAGCGGGAGAGACCGTACGAGCAGTACTTC	CASSLILGQRERPYEQYF
TRBD1	NA	TRBJ2-7	TRBV20-1	TGCAGTGCTAGACCGACAGGGGACTACGAGCAGTACTTC	CSARPTGDYEQYF
NA	NA	TRBJ2-7	TRBV23-1	TGCGCCAGCAGCTTCGACAGGATCGCCTACGAGCAGTACTTC	CASSFDRIAYEQYF
NA	NA	TRBJ2-3	TRBV5-8	TGTGCCAGCAGCTTGTCCTACACAGATACGCAGTATTTT	CASSLSYTDTQYF
TRBD2	NA	TRBJ2-7	TRBV4-1	TGCGCCAGCAGCCAAGATGGAGCGGGAGGCTACTACGAGCAGTACTTC	CASSQDGAGGYYEQYF
NA	NA	TRBJ2-7	TRBV27	NA	CASKSFAGGNVF
NA	NA	TRBJ1-2	TRBV3-1	TGTGCCAGCAGCGTAGACAGGACCTATGGCTACACCTTC	CASSVDRTYGYTF
TRBD1	NA	TRBJ1-1	TRBV6-6	TGTGCCAGCAGTTTCCGGGACAGGGGGCTTAGTGGTGAAGCTTTCTTT	CASSFRDRGLSGEAFF
NA	NA	TRBJ2-7	TRBV13	TGTGCCAGCAGCTTCCGACAGTCGTCTTACGAGCAGTACTTC	CASSFRQSSYEQYF
NA	NA	TRBJ2-3	TRBV13	TGTGCCAGCAGCCCTCGGAACTCAGATACGCAGTATTTT	CASSPRNSDTQYF
NA	NA	TRBJ2-1	TRBV24-1	TGTGCCACCAGTGATAACGGGGGTGTGAATGAGCAGTTCTTC	CATSDNGGVNEQFF
NA	NA	TRBJ1-1	TRBV30	TGTGCCTGGAGTAAGGGGAACACTGAAGCTTTCTTT	CAWSKGNTEAFF
NA	NA	TRBJ1-2	TRBV7-9	TGTGCCAGCATGTCTGCACGACAGCTCTATGGCTACACCTTC	CASMSARQLYGYTF
NA	NA	TRBJ2-7	TRBV28	TGTGCCAGCACCTCTCCTAGGAGGGGGCCCTTAACCTCCTACGAGCAGTACTTC	CASTSPRRGPLTSYEQYF
NA	NA	TRBJ1-2	TRBV9	TGTGCCAGCAGCTCCTCGTCTGGCTACACCTTC	CASSSSSGYTF